This entry concerns a single T cell receptor (beta chain). Its target is not known. The data stem from a study of OX40 agonist ivuxolimab in advanced cancers. Overall study context: Clinicians treated patients with ivuxolimab, an agonistic anti-OX40 (CD134) antibody. General study findings and limits: Researchers did not determine the expanded peripheral T cells' antigen specificity.

There are 15 residues in the CDR3. Germline V lookup: CDR1 MNHNS, CDR2 SASEGT. Trimming removed 4 bases from V and 5 bases from J; junction bases left unmatched: 7. Method: immunoSEQ multiplex PCR; TCRdb's copy keeps in-frame clones and lacks some. The sample includes 85,000 to 130,000 clones, about nine tenths of them seen just once. The TCR sequence derives from an adult with an advanced solid tumor such as melanoma, head and neck, liver or kidney cancer. This material consisted of CD4+ or CD8+ T cells sorted from blood, taken in a trial of the OX40 agonist ivuxolimab. The V gene is TRBV6-1, the J gene TRBJ2-1; 8 nucleotides match TRBD2. The CDR3 nucleotides read TGTGCCAGCAGTGGCGGGAGGTGGAGCGACAATGAGCAGTTCTTC. This codes for CASSGGRWSDNEQFF.